One and the same sample provided the 27 T cell receptor beta chains below, sequenced in a study of CD8 T cells in Susac syndrome. It was with random hexamers that about 0.45 to 1 ug RNA was reverse transcribed. Each CDR3 protein gets one entry after TCRdb re-called the immunoSEQ multiplex PCR reads with MiXCR. Seen here are about 110,000 distinct CDR3 sequences, less than 95% observed once, and the top ten hold about 0.42%. Sequenced material: CD8+ T cells from PBMCs. The origin of the receptors is a human donor with Susac syndrome.

This clonotype was seen just once. The chain links TRBV18 to TRBJ1-2, with 8 bases lining up with TRBD1. The V gene's germline CDR1 is KGHSH and CDR2 LQKENI. Trimming took 4 bases from V and 6 from J; bases not matched to a gene: 13. The CDR3 length is 16 residues. CDR3 coding DNA: TGTGCCAGCTCACTGTCCCGGGACAGGACGGACGATGGCTACACCTTC. This codes for CASSLSRDRTDDGYTF.

V and J are TRBV24-1 and TRBJ2-3; weak D call: TRBD1 (6 bases). The CDR3 is made up of 15 amino acids. Trimming pared 6 bases from V and 2 bases from J, leaving 14 bases between. The germline CDR1 and CDR2 sequences are KGHDR and SFDVKD. The CDR3 reads CATSQGRTLTDTQYF. The CDR3 coding sequence is TGTGCCACCAGTCAGGGGCGTACCCTCACAGATACGCAGTATTTT.

The V call is TRBV29-1, the J call TRBJ2-1; D remains ambiguous. This CDR3 spans 10 amino acids. Germline values: CDR1 SQVTM, CDR2 ANQGSEA. Trimming stripped 7 bases from V and 10 bases from J, with 11 bases between. For the CDR3, the DNA is TGCAGCGGCTTGTCCGAAGAGCAGTTCTTC. Protein: CSGLSEEQFF.

The J gene is TRBJ2-5, the V gene TRBV11-2; a possible D gene is TRBD2 (6 bases). Trimming shortened V by 5 bases and J by 1 base, and 14 bases separated the two germline ends. The CDR3 contains 15 residues. Germline V gives CDR1 SGHAT, CDR2 FQNNGV. In nucleotides, the CDR3 is TGTGCCAGCAGCCCCGAGGGACTCTTCCAAGAGACCCAGTACTTC. Residues: CASSPEGLFQETQYF.

The chain has TRBV29-1 and TRBJ2-1; tentative D call: TRBD1 (5 bases). The V end was cut by 4 bases, the J end by 7 bases, with 11 bases between. The CDR3 contains 12 residues. In germline, CDR1 is SQVTM, CDR2 ANQGSEA. CDR3 coding DNA: TGCAGCGTTGTATACCAGGGAAATGAGCAGTTCTTC. It codes for CSVVYQGNEQFF.

The chain employs TRBV4-1 and TRBJ2-5, with 9 nucleotides matching TRBD2. V shed 1 base, J shed 3 bases, and the junction held 6 bases outside the gene matches. Germline CDR1 and CDR2: MGHRA and YSYEKL. There are 16 residues in the CDR3. The CDR3: CASSQVSASGKETQYF. The CDR3 nucleotides read TGCGCCAGCAGCCAAGTTTCGGCTAGCGGGAAAGAGACCCAGTACTTC.

The chain joins TRBV9 to TRBJ1-2; TRBD1 is a possible D gene (6 bases). Germline V gives CDR1 SGDLS, CDR2 YYNGEE. V gave up 4 bases and J gave up 4 bases, with 14 bases separating them. CDR3 length equals 14 residues. CDR3 coding DNA: TGTGCCAGCAGCACAGGGACCTCTCCCTATGGCTACACCTTC. It is translated as CASSTGTSPYGYTF. The variable domain in full, completed from reference TRBV9 and TRBJ1-2, reads DSGVTQTPKHLITATGQRVTLRCSPRSGDLSVYWYQQSLDQGLQFLIQYYNGEERAKGNILERFSAQQFPDLHSELNLSSLELGDSALYFCASSTGTSPYGYTFGSGTRLTVV.

The chain combines TRBV5-1 with TRBJ2-7; 7 bases are shared with TRBD2. J gave up 4 bases and V 5 bases, and 9 bases lay outside the gene matches. CDR1 SGHRS and CDR2 YFSETQ come from the germline V gene. This CDR3 contains 14 residues. The DNA of the CDR3 is TGCGCCAGCAGTACCGGGGGGAACCAGTACGAGCAGTACTTC. This translates into CASSTGGNQYEQYF.

This chain uses TRBV19 with TRBJ2-6; no definite D call. The V end was cut by 3 bases, the J end by 0 bases, with 9 bases between. This CDR3 region has 16 residues. Germline values: CDR1 LNHDA, CDR2 SQIVND (reference sequence). CDR3: CASSMQSVSGANVLTF. As DNA, the CDR3 is TGTGCCAGTAGTATGCAGTCCGTCTCTGGGGCCAACGTCCTGACTTTC. Full variable domain (missing parts from reference TRBV19 and TRBJ2-6): DGGITQSPKYLFRKEGQNVTLSCEQNLNHDAMYWYRQDPGQGLRLIYYSQIVNDFQKGDIAEGYSVSREKKESFPLTVTSAQKNPTAFYLCASSMQSVSGANVLTFGAGSRLTVL.

The V call is TRBV20-1, the J call TRBJ2-7; no definite D call. V was pared by 0 bases and J by 4 bases, with 7 bases between. The germline gives CDR1 DFQATT, CDR2 SNEGSKA (reference sequence). The CDR3 has 12 amino acids. CDR3 nucleotide sequence: TGCAGTGCTAGAGAGATAGGGTACGAGCAGTACTTC. This gives the protein CSAREIGYEQYF.

This chain uses TRBV7-9 with TRBJ2-5; TRBD1 matches at 8 bases. The junction had 7 bases not matched to a gene; V was cut back by 5 bases and J by 2 bases. Germline assignment: CDR1 SEHNR and CDR2 FQNEAQ (reference sequence). The CDR3 runs to 15 residues. CDR3: CASSTGTGLQETQYF. Written as DNA, the CDR3 is TGTGCCAGCAGCACCGGGACAGGCCTACAAGAGACCCAGTACTTC.

The chain carries TRBV5-1 and TRBJ2-7; tentatively, D is TRBD1 or TRBD2 (6 bases each). CDR3 length: 16 amino acids. V dropped 4 bases and J dropped 5 bases, with 22 bases sitting between them. Germline CDR1 is SGHRS and CDR2 is YFSETQ. CDR3 nucleotide sequence: TGCGCCAGCAGCCACGGGGGCGCGGCAGGGGCCCACGAGCAGTACTTC. Protein sequence: CASSHGGAAGAHEQYF.

The chain carries TRBV28 and TRBJ1-5; D not certain. The germline V and J ends were trimmed by 4 bases and 2 bases, with 15 bases remaining between them. The CDR3 sequence is 16 residues long. Germline V gives CDR1 MDHEN, CDR2 SYDVKM. Written as DNA, the CDR3 is TGTGCCAGCAGTTACGCAGCGGGCTGGCGCAATCAGCCCCAGCATTTT. Translated: CASSYAAGWRNQPQHF.

The rearrangement joins TRBV3-1 to TRBJ2-1, with D perhaps TRBD2 (5 bases). The V and J ends lost 1 base and 9 bases respectively, with 7 bases between them. Germline loops: CDR1 LGHDT, CDR2 YNNKEL (reference sequence). This CDR3 spans 12 amino acids. For the CDR3, the DNA is TGTGCCAGCAGCCAAGTAGGAGGTGAGCAGTTCTTC. This encodes CASSQVGGEQFF.

This clonotype was seen a single time. This CDR3 reads CASSQDKTGGIDSPLHF. CDR3 sequence (DNA): TGTGCCAGCAGCCAAGATAAGACAGGGGGGATCGATTCACCCCTCCACTTT. The chain carries TRBV4-2 and TRBJ1-6; TRBD1 matches 9 bases. The CDR3 extends over 17 amino acids. Germline CDR1 reads LGHNA; CDR2 reads YNFKEQ. The trim removed 0 bases at V and 8 bases at J, leaving 8 bases unmatched.

In DNA, the CDR3 is TGTGCCAGCAGCCCGACTAGCGGGGGGAGTTTTGAGCAGTTCTTC. Protein sequence: CASSPTSGGSFEQFF. The genes are TRBV9 and TRBJ2-1, with TRBD2 matching 13 bases. The ends lost 4 bases at V and 9 bases at J; junction bases unmatched: 7. Germline-derived CDR1 and CDR2 are SGDLS and YYNGEE. CDR3 length: 15 residues.

The chain joins TRBV10-3 to TRBJ2-1; D unclear. The germline V gene encodes CDR1 ENHRY and CDR2 SYGVKD. The CDR3 is made up of 12 amino acids. Trimming pared 0 bases from V and 7 bases from J, leaving 4 bases between. The CDR3 bases are TGTGCCATCAGTGAGTCTGGAAATGAGCAGTTCTTC. The encoded protein is CAISESGNEQFF.

The J gene is TRBJ1-1, the V gene TRBV5-1; maybe TRBD1 (6 bases). The CDR3 has 14 amino acids. CDR1 and CDR2 from the germline V gene are SGHRS and YFSETQ. V lost 4 bases and J lost 1, with 11 bases in between. CDR3 DNA sequence: TGCGCCAGCAGCGCGTTGGACAGGAACACTGAAGCTTTCTTT. It encodes CASSALDRNTEAFF.

This chain uses TRBV9 with TRBJ2-3; 7 positions match TRBD2. The CDR3 extends over 15 amino acids. V shed 0 bases, J shed 4 bases, and the junction held 5 bases outside the gene matches. Germline CDR1 reads SGDLS; CDR2 reads YYNGEE. This CDR3 is CASSVDSGVADTQYF. As DNA, the CDR3 is TGTGCCAGCAGCGTAGACAGCGGGGTCGCAGATACGCAGTATTTT.

The V gene is TRBV6-2 or TRBV6-3, the J gene TRBJ2-5, with D perhaps given as TRBD1 or TRBD2 (5 bases each). In germline, CDR1 is MNHEY, CDR2 SVGEGT. The CDR3 totals 15 residues. With 6 bases removed from V and 0 bases from J, the gap between germline ends came to 14 bases. CDR3 loop: CASRTGWGNQETQYF. The CDR3 DNA is TGTGCCAGCAGGACCGGATGGGGGAACCAAGAGACCCAGTACTTC.

V and J are TRBV12-3 or TRBV12-4 and TRBJ2-2; D is possibly TRBD1 (6 bases). The CDR3 extends over 14 amino acids. V was trimmed by 6 bases and J by 6 bases, leaving 14 bases between them. The DNA of the CDR3 is TGTGCCAGCAGCTCCGACAGGAGAGCCGGGGAGCTGTTTTTT. Its translation: CASSSDRRAGELFF.

V usage is TRBV20-1 and J usage is TRBJ2-1, with D unclear. The CDR3 covers 12 residues. Per germline, CDR1 DFQATT and CDR2 SNEGSKA (reference sequence). Trimming cost V 8 bases and J 7 bases, with 15 bases left between them. Here the CDR3 reads CSTNDVGNEQFF. The CDR3 bases are TGCAGTACTAACGACGTTGGGAATGAGCAGTTCTTC.

The CDR3 spells CASSASDSYEQYF. Here the CDR3 DNA reads TGTGCCAGCAGCGCCAGTGACAGCTACGAGCAGTACTTC. V usage is TRBV7-3 and J usage is TRBJ2-7, with D tentatively TRBD1 (5 bases). The CDR3 is made up of 13 amino acids. V lost 5 bases, J lost 3 bases, and 11 bases lay in between. Germline V gene data show CDR1 as SGHTA and CDR2 as FQGTGA.

The chain combines TRBV27 with TRBJ2-3, with TRBD2 identical over 14 bases. The V gene end was trimmed by 2 bases and the J gene end by 2 bases; junction bases not matched to a gene: 3. Germline CDR1 and CDR2: MNHEY and SMNVEV (reference sequence). The CDR3 runs to 17 residues. This CDR3 is CASSLLGLAGATDTQYF. CDR3 in DNA: TGTGCCAGCAGTTTACTGGGACTAGCGGGGGCCACAGATACGCAGTATTTT.

The chain is built from TRBV21-1 and TRBJ2-7; the tabulated D call, TRBD1, remains unverified against the DNA. TRBV21-1 is classified as a pseudogene. This CDR3 region has 15 residues. This chain's CDR3 is CASSKTGSREDEQYF. For the CDR3, the DNA is TGTGCCAGCAGCAAAACGGGGTCGCGGGAAGACGAGCAGTACTTC.

The chain links TRBV9 to TRBJ2-2, with 9 bases matching TRBD2. V was pared by 3 bases and J by 3 bases, with 9 bases of the junction left unmatched. This CDR3 region has 17 residues. Germline V gives CDR1 SGDLS, CDR2 YYNGEE. CDR3 bases: TGTGCCAGCAGCGGCGCGGGGGGGCCTTTGCACACCGGGGAGCTGTTTTTT. Protein: CASSGAGGPLHTGELFF.

The chain carries TRBV24-1 and TRBJ2-5; tentatively, D is TRBD1 (5 bases). In germline, CDR1 is KGHDR, CDR2 SFDVKD. Trimming took off 5 bases at V and 5 bases at J, with 8 bases between the two ends. This CDR3 has 12 residues. The CDR3 protein is CATSARDETQYF. DNA for the CDR3: TGTGCCACCAGTGCCAGGGATGAGACCCAGTACTTC.